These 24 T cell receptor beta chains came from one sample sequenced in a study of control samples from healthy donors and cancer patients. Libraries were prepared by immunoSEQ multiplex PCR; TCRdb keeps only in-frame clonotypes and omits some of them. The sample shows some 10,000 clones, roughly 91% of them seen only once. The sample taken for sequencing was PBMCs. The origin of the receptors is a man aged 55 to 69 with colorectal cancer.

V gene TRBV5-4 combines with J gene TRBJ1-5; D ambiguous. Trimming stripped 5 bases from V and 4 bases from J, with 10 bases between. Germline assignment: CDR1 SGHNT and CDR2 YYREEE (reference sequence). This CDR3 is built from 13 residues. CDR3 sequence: CASSQDWNQPQHF. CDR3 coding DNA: TGTGCCAGCAGTCAGGACTGGAATCAGCCCCAGCATTTT.

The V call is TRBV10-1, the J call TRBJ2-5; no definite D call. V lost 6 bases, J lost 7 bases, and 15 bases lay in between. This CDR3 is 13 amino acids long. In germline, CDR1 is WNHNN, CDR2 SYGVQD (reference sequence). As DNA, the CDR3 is TGCGCCAGCAGCTACGGACCTGAAAGGACCCAGTACTTC. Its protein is CASSYGPERTQYF.

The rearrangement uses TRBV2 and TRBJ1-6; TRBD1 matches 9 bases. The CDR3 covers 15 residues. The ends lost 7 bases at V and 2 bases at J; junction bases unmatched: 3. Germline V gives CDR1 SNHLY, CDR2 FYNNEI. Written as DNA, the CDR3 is TGTGCCAGCACGACAGGGGGTACCTATAATTCACCCCTCCACTTT. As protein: CASTTGGTYNSPLHF.

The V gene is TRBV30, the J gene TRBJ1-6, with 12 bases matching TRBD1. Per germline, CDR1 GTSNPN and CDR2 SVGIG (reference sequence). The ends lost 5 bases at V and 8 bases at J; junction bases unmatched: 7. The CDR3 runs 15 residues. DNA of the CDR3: TGTGCCTGGGCCGTCCGGGACAGGGGGCATTCACCCCTCCACTTT. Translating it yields CAWAVRDRGHSPLHF.

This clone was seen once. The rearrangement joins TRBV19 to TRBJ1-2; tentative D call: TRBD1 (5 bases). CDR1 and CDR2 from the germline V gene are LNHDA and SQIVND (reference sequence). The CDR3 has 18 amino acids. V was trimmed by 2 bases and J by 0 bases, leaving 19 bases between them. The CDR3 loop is CASSISGWGVPTNYGYTF. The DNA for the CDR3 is TGTGCCAGTAGTATATCAGGTTGGGGCGTCCCTACTAACTATGGCTACACCTTC.

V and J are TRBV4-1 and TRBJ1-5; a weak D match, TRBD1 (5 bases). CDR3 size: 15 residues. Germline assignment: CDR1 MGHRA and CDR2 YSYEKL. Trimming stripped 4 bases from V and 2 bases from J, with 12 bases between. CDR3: CASSPGPPGNQPQHF. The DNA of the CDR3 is TGCGCCAGCAGCCCGGGACCTCCCGGCAATCAGCCCCAGCATTTT.

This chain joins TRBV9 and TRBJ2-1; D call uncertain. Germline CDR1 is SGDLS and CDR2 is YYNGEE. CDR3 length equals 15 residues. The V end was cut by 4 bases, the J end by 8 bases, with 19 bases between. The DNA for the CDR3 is TGTGCCAGCAGCTTCCACCCCCAGGATCACGATGAGCAGTTCTTC. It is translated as CASSFHPQDHDEQFF.

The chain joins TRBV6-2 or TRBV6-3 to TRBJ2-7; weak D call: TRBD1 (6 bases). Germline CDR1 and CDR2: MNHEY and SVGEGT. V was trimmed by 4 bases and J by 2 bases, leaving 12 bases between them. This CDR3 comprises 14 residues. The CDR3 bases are TGTGCCAGCAGTTTCGGGACACGGACCTACGAGCAGTACTTC. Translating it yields CASSFGTRTYEQYF.

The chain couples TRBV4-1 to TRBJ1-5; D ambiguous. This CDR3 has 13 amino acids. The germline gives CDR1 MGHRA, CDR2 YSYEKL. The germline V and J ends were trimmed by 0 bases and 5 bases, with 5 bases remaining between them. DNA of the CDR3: TGCGCCAGCAGCCAAGAGAGGGATCAGCCCCAGCATTTT. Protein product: CASSQERDQPQHF.

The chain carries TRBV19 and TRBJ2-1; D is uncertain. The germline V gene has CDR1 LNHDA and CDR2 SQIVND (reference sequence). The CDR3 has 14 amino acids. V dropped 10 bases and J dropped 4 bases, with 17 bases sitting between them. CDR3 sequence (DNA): TGTGCCACCAAACCGGGCTTTGCGTACAATGAGCAGTTCTTC. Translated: CATKPGFAYNEQFF.

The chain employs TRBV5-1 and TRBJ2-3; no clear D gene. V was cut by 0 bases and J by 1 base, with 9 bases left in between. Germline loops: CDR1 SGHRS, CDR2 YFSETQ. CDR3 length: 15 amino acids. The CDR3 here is CASSLVGPRTDTQYF. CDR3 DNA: TGCGCCAGCAGCTTGGTCGGGCCACGCACAGATACGCAGTATTTT.

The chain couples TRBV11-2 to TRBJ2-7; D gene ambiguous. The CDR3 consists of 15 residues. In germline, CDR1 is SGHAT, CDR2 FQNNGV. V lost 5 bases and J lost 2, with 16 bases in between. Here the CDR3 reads CASSHTAPGAYEQYF. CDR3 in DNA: TGTGCCAGCAGCCATACAGCCCCTGGCGCCTACGAGCAGTACTTC.

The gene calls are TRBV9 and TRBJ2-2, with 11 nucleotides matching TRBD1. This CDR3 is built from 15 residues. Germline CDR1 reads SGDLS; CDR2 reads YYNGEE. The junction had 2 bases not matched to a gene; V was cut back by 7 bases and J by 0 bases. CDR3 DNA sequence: TGTGCCAGCGGACAGGGGGCTTCGAACACCGGGGAGCTGTTTTTT. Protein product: CASGQGASNTGELFF.

In DNA form, the CDR3 reads TGTGCCAGCAGTCCACGACAGGTCACTGAAGCTTTCTTT. Translating gives CASSPRQVTEAFF. V gene TRBV2 combines with J gene TRBJ1-1, with D possibly matching TRBD1 (6 bases). Trimming pared 5 bases from V and 4 bases from J, leaving 11 bases between. The germline CDR1 and CDR2 sequences are SNHLY and FYNNEI. CDR3 size: 13 residues. Together with reference TRBV2 and TRBJ1-1, the CDR3 gives the full variable domain: EPEVTQTPSHQVTQMGQEVILRCVPISNHLYFYWYRQILGQKVEFLVSFYNNEISEKSEIFDDQFSVERPDGSNFTLKIRSTKLEDSAMYFCASSPRQVTEAFFGQGTRLTVV.

The CDR3 nucleotides read TGTGCCAGCAGTTTAAGAGAGGGCCCCTATCAGCCCCAGCATTTT. This codes for CASSLREGPYQPQHF. The rearrangement joins TRBV28 to TRBJ1-5; D ambiguous. CDR1 is MDHEN and CDR2 is SYDVKM in the germline V gene. V was clipped by 2 bases and J by 5 bases, with 13 bases between them. The CDR3 has 15 residues.

The CDR3 is CASSTHGQGADEQYF. As DNA, the CDR3 is TGTGCCAGTAGTACTCACGGACAGGGGGCGGACGAGCAGTACTTC. The chain is built from TRBV19 and TRBJ2-7, with 11 positions matching TRBD1. The junction had 7 bases not matched to a gene; V was cut back by 4 bases and J by 5 bases. Germline V gene sequence: CDR1 LNHDA, CDR2 SQIVND (reference sequence). The CDR3 loop spans 15 amino acids. The full variable domain, with the rest looked up from reference TRBV19 and TRBJ2-7, is DGGITQSPKYLFRKEGQNVTLSCEQNLNHDAMYWYRQDPGQGLRLIYYSQIVNDFQKGDIAEGYSVSREKKESFPLTVTSAQKNPTAFYLCASSTHGQGADEQYFGPGTRLTVT.

CDR3: CATSDLGGAPFTDTQYF. DNA for the CDR3: TGTGCCACCAGTGATTTGGGAGGGGCCCCGTTCACAGATACGCAGTATTTT. The gene calls are TRBV24-1 and TRBJ2-3; a weak D match, TRBD2 (6 bases). Trimming cost V 0 bases and J 2 bases, with 14 bases left between them. Germline lookup yields CDR1 KGHDR and CDR2 SFDVKD. The length of the CDR3 is 17 residues.

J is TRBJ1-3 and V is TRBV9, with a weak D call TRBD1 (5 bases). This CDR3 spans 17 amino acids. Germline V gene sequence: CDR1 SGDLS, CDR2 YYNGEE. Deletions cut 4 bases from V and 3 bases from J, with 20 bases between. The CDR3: CASSPQRVGGGGNTIYF. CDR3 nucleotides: TGTGCCAGCAGCCCACAGAGGGTCGGGGGGGGTGGAAACACCATATATTTT.

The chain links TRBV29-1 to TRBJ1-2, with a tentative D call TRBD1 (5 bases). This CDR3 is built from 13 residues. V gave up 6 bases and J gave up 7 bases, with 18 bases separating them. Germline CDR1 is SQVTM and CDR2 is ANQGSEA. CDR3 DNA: TGCAGCGTAGGGAGCGACAGATTAGGTGGCTACACCTTC. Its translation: CSVGSDRLGGYTF.

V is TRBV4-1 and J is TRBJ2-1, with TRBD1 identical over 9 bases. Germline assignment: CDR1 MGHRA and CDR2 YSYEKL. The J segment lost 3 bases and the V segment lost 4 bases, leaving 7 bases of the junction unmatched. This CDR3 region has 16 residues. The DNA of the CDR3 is TGCGCCAGCAGCCCCCGGACAGGGGAACGCTACAATGAGCAGTTCTTC. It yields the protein CASSPRTGERYNEQFF.

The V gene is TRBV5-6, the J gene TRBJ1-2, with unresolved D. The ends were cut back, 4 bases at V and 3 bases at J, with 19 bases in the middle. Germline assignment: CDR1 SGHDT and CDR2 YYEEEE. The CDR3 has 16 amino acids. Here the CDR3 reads CASSPGRDLNYYGYTF. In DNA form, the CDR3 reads TGTGCCAGCAGCCCAGGACGGGATTTAAACTACTATGGCTACACCTTC. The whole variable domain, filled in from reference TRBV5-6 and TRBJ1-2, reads DAGVTQSPTHLIKTRGQQVTLRCSPKSGHDTVSWYQQALGQGPQFIFQYYEEEERQRGNFPDRFSGHQFPNYSSELNVNALLLGDSALYLCASSPGRDLNYYGYTFGSGTRLTVV.

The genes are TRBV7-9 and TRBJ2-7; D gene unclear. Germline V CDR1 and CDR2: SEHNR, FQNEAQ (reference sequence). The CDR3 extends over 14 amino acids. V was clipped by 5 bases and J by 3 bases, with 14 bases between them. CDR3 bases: TGTGCCAGCAGCCCGAGTAGGGTAGTCTACGAGCAGTACTTC. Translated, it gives CASSPSRVVYEQYF.

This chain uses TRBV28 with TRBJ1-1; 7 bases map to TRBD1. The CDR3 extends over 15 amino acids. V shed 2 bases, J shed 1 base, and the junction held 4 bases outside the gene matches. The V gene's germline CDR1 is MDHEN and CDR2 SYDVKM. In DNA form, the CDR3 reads TGTGCCAGCAGTTTAGGGGCAGGGGGGAACACTGAAGCTTTCTTT. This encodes CASSLGAGGNTEAFF.

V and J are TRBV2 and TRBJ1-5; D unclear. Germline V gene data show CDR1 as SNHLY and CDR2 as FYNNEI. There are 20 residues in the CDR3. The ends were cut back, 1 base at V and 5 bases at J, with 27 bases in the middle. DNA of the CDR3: TGTGCCAGCAGTGAAGGTACCCGATTCTGGGGTAGGAAGAGGGATCAGCCCCAGCATTTT. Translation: CASSEGTRFWGRKRDQPQHF.